Each of the 21 T cell receptor beta chains below was sequenced from the same sample in a study of cytomegalovirus exposure and HLA in healthy donors. The study ran its PCR with 60 Vbeta and 13 Jbeta primers. TCRdb's table, derived via immunoSEQ multiplex PCR, lists solely in-frame clones and lacks some. The top ten hold 32% of the sample, which has some 77,000 clones, 75% to 90% seen once. Sample: PBMCs. Source of these receptors: a man aged 50-59 years in good health and CMV-seropositive.

This chain connects TRBV6-5 to TRBJ1-1; no reliable D call. CDR3 length: 13 residues. Germline loops: CDR1 MNHEY, CDR2 SVGAGI. The V end was cut by 6 bases, the J end by 4 bases, with 12 bases between. CDR3 DNA: TGTGCCAGCAGGCCGCTGAGGTCCACTGAAGCTTTCTTT. This encodes CASRPLRSTEAFF.

This clone was recorded only once. V and J are TRBV19 and TRBJ2-1, with a possible D match to TRBD1 (6 bases). Germline CDR1 LNHDA, CDR2 SQIVND (reference sequence). V dropped 6 bases and J dropped 4 bases, with 10 bases sitting between them. The CDR3 has 13 residues. This chain's CDR3 is CASSSGAYNEQFF. CDR3 sequence (DNA): TGTGCCAGTAGCTCAGGGGCTTACAATGAGCAGTTCTTC.

DNA for the CDR3: TGTGCCAGCAGCTTAGGCGGGAACGGAGCCTACAATGAGCAGTTCTTC. Translating gives CASSLGGNGAYNEQFF. The chain has TRBV5-4 and TRBJ2-1; TRBD2 is a possible D gene (6 bases). Trimming shortened V by 2 bases and J by 2 bases, and 14 bases separated the two germline ends. The CDR3 has 16 amino acids. Germline V gene data show CDR1 as SGHNT and CDR2 as YYREEE (reference sequence).

V usage is TRBV18 and J usage is TRBJ2-1, with 9 bases aligning to TRBD1. Germline CDR1 KGHSH, CDR2 LQKENI. Unmatched junction bases numbered 5, after V lost 6 bases and J lost 2 bases. The CDR3 consists of 15 residues. CDR3 coding DNA: TGTGCCAGCTCGGCGAGACAGGGGGCCTACAATGAGCAGTTCTTC. It encodes CASSARQGAYNEQFF.

The rearrangement uses TRBV7-6 and TRBJ2-7, with no clear D. Germline-derived CDR1 and CDR2 are SGHVS and FNYEAQ. The CDR3 is 13 amino acids. V was clipped by 5 bases and J by 2 bases, with 10 bases between them. The CDR3 loop reads CASSPVVPYEQYF. In DNA form, the CDR3 reads TGTGCCAGCAGCCCCGTCGTCCCCTACGAGCAGTACTTC. The full variable domain, its missing parts supplied by reference TRBV7-6 and TRBJ2-7, is GAGVSQSPRYKVTKRGQDVALRCDPISGHVSLYWYRQALGQGPEFLTYFNYEAQQDKSGLPNDRFSAERPEGSISTLTIQRTEQRDSAMYRCASSPVVPYEQYFGPGTRLTVT.

This sequence joins TRBV4-1 and TRBJ2-7; 7 nucleotides align to TRBD2. CDR1 is MGHRA and CDR2 is YSYEKL in the germline V gene. The ends lost 0 bases at V and 6 bases at J; junction bases unmatched: 8. This CDR3 is 15 amino acids long. Written as DNA, the CDR3 is TGCGCCAGCAGCCAAGATCTAACGGGAGGACTCGAGCAGTACTTC. This codes for CASSQDLTGGLEQYF.

The chain combines TRBV27 with TRBJ1-5; D not resolved. The ends were cut back, 0 bases at V and 4 bases at J, with 10 bases in the middle. CDR3 length: 15 amino acids. Germline values: CDR1 MNHEY, CDR2 SMNVEV (reference sequence). CDR3 sequence reads: CASSLSARWNQPQHF. CDR3 nucleotides: TGTGCCAGCAGTTTATCGGCCCGTTGGAATCAGCCCCAGCATTTT.

The V and J genes are TRBV5-8 and TRBJ2-3; 13 positions agree with TRBD2. The CDR3 is 16 amino acids. With V trimmed by 4 bases and J by 4 bases, 6 bases remained unmatched. CDR1 and CDR2 from the germline V gene are SGHTS and YDEGEE. The CDR3 here is CASSTGLAGAPDTQYF. Written as DNA, the CDR3 is TGTGCCAGCAGCACCGGACTAGCGGGAGCCCCAGATACGCAGTATTTT.

This chain connects TRBV4-1 to TRBJ2-1; TRBD2 is a possible D gene (6 bases). V lost 0 bases and J 0 bases, leaving 27 bases between the germline ends. The V gene's germline CDR1 is MGHRA and CDR2 YSYEKL. The CDR3 runs 22 residues. CDR3 DNA: TGCGCCAGCAGCCAAGATTTGGGCGGGGCCGTCCAATACTATAGCTCCTACAATGAGCAGTTCTTC. Encoded protein: CASSQDLGGAVQYYSSYNEQFF.

V gene TRBV5-1 combines with J gene TRBJ1-2, with 8 bases that match TRBD1. Germline CDR1 and CDR2: SGHRS and YFSETQ. CDR3 size: 14 residues. Trimming cost V 2 bases and J 4 bases; bases outside gene matches: 4. The CDR3 region is CASSLEGTGYGYTF. In DNA form, the CDR3 reads TGCGCCAGCAGCTTAGAGGGGACAGGCTATGGCTACACCTTC.

This chain links TRBV10-3 with TRBJ2-5; TRBD1 is a possible D gene (6 bases). Germline V CDR1 and CDR2: ENHRY, SYGVKD. CDR3 length: 11 residues. Trimming took off 8 bases at V and 5 bases at J, with 9 bases between the two ends. CDR3 region: CAIGGGETQYF. CDR3 nucleotides: TGTGCCATCGGGGGCGGTGAGACCCAGTACTTC.

The V call is TRBV19, the J call TRBJ2-3; 7 nucleotides line up with TRBD1. Germline CDR1 LNHDA, CDR2 SQIVND (reference sequence). V lost 6 bases and J lost 8; bases outside the gene matches: 8. This CDR3 is 13 amino acids long. CDR3 nucleotides: TGTGCCAGTAGCGATTCAGGGGGTGGTACGCAGTATTTT. Amino acids: CASSDSGGGTQYF.

The V and J genes are TRBV5-1 and TRBJ2-7; 8 nucleotides match TRBD2. CDR3 size: 14 residues. V was pared by 6 bases and J by 2 bases, with 7 bases of the junction left unmatched. Germline-derived CDR1 and CDR2 are SGHRS and YFSETQ. CDR3 residues: CASNPGGGTYEQYF. In DNA form, the CDR3 reads TGCGCCAGCAACCCGGGGGGGGGTACCTACGAGCAGTACTTC.

V and J are TRBV6-4 and TRBJ2-1; 11 bases match TRBD2. The length of the CDR3 is 14 residues. With 1 base clipped from V and 10 bases from J, the junction kept 3 bases outside the gene matches. CDR1 is MRHNA, CDR2 SNTAGT, per germline. The CDR3 nucleotides are TGTGCCAGCAGTGACTTCGGGACTAGCGGCGAGCAGTTCTTC. Its translation: CASSDFGTSGEQFF.

The chain is built from TRBV4-1 and TRBJ2-7, with D possibly being TRBD2 (6 bases). The CDR3 is made up of 16 amino acids. Germline CDR1 MGHRA, CDR2 YSYEKL. Trimming shortened V by 3 bases and J by 3 bases, and 18 bases separated the two germline ends. CDR3 loop: CASSHVPSGYSYEQYF. CDR3 sequence (DNA): TGCGCCAGCAGCCACGTTCCCAGCGGGTATAGCTACGAGCAGTACTTC.

The rearrangement links TRBV19 to TRBJ2-7; D gene unclear. The length of the CDR3 is 13 residues. The V end was cut by 0 bases, the J end by 3 bases, with 6 bases between. CDR1 and CDR2 from the germline V gene are LNHDA and SQIVND (reference sequence). The chain's CDR3 is CASSIDRNYEQYF. CDR3 nucleotide sequence: TGTGCCAGTAGTATAGACAGGAACTACGAGCAGTACTTC.

This clone was seen more than once but under ten times. V is TRBV2 and J is TRBJ2-7; TRBD2 might be the D (5 bases). Trimming stripped 7 bases from V and 7 bases from J, with 20 bases between. Germline CDR1 reads SNHLY; CDR2 reads FYNNEI. The CDR3 is made up of 14 amino acids. The CDR3, as DNA: TGTGCCAGCACTTACCAGCGCCAGCGCGGGGAGCAGTACTTC. It translates to CASTYQRQRGEQYF. Variable domain in full (rest from reference TRBV2 and TRBJ2-7): EPEVTQTPSHQVTQMGQEVILRCVPISNHLYFYWYRQILGQKVEFLVSFYNNEISEKSEIFDDQFSVERPDGSNFTLKIRSTKLEDSAMYFCASTYQRQRGEQYFGPGTRLTVT.

The rearrangement links TRBV5-1 to TRBJ1-6, with 9 bases lining up with TRBD1. Germline values: CDR1 SGHRS, CDR2 YFSETQ. V dropped 5 bases and J dropped 9; count of bases not matched to a gene: 12. The CDR3 has 16 amino acids. The CDR3 nucleotides are TGCGCCAGCAGTCCATCAGACAGGGGGGGAAGTTCACCCCTCCACTTT. Amino acids: CASSPSDRGGSSPLHF. Filled out from reference TRBV5-1 and TRBJ1-6, the complete variable domain reads KAGVTQTPRYLIKTRGQQVTLSCSPISGHRSVSWYQQTPGQGLQFLFEYFSETQRNKGNFPGRFSGRQFSNSRSEMNVSTLELGDSALYLCASSPSDRGGSSPLHFGNGTRLTVT.

The chain has TRBV14 and TRBJ2-3; TRBD1 matches at 8 bases. The CDR3 consists of 17 residues. Germline values: CDR1 SGHDN, CDR2 FVKESK. V shed 4 bases and J 0 bases; nucleotides not matched to a gene: 9. This CDR3 reads CASSPRTGTLSTDTQYF. In nucleotides, the CDR3 is TGTGCCAGCAGCCCAAGGACAGGGACACTTAGCACAGATACGCAGTATTTT.

The table lists this clone with a few counts. The chain is built from TRBV6-5 and TRBJ2-5, with D possibly matching TRBD1 (5 bases). The CDR3 runs to 15 residues. Trimming cost V 6 bases and J 5 bases, with 19 bases left between them. CDR1 and CDR2 (germline): MNHEY, SVGAGI. CDR3: CASSFITGPVETQYF. CDR3 DNA sequence: TGTGCCAGCAGCTTCATTACAGGTCCGGTGGAGACCCAGTACTTC.

With regard to this clone: One junction end does not reproduce the germline sequence, and a read error may be involved. The V and J genes are TRBV7-9 and TRBJ2-4, with TRBD2 identical over 11 bases. The CDR3 consists of 16 residues. Germline lookup yields CDR1 SEHNR and CDR2 FQNEAQ (reference sequence). CDR3 loop: CSSSSVAGGRENIQYF. The CDR3 region has the DNA TGTTCCAGCAGCTCCGTAGCGGGAGGGCGGGAGAACATTCAGTACTTC.